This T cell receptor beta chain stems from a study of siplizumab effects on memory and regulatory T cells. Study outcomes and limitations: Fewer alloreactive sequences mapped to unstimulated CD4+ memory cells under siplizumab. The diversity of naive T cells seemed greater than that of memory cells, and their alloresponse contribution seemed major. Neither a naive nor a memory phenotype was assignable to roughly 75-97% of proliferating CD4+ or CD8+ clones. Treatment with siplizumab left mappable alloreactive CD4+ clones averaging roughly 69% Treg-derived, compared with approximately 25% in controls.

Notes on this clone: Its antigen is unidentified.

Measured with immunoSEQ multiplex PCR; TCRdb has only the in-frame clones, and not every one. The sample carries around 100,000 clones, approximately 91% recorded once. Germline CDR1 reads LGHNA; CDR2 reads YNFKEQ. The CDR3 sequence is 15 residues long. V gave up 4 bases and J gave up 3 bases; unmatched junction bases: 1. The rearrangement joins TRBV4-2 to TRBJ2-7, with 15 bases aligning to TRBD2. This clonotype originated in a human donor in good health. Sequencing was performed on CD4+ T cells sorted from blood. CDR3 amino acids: CASSPGLAGGYEQYF. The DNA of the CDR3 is TGTGCCAGCAGCCCGGGACTAGCGGGGGGCTACGAGCAGTACTTC.